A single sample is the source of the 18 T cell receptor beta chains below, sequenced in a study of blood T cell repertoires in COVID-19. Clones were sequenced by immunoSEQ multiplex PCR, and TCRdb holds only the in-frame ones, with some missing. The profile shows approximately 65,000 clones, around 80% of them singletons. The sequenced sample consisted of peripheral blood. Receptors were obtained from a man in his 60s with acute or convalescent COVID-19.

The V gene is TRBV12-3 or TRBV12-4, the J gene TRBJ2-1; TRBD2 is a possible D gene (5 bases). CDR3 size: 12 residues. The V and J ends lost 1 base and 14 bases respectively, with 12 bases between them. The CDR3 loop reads CASSLVRAAEFF. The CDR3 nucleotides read TGTGCCAGCAGTTTAGTGCGGGCGGCGGAGTTCTTC.

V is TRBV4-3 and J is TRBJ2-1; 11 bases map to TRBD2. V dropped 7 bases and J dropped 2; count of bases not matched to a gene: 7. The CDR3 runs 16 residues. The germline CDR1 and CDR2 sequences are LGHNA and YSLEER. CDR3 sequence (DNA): TGCGCCAGCACATTGACTAGCGGGAACCCCTACAATGAGCAGTTCTTC. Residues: CASTLTSGNPYNEQFF.

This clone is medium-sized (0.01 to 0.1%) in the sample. The chain's CDR3 is CASSGQGANSPLHF. The CDR3 coding sequence is TGTGCCAGCAGCGGACAGGGAGCGAATTCACCCCTCCACTTT. This chain connects TRBV2 to TRBJ1-6, with TRBD1 identical over 8 bases. This CDR3 has 14 amino acids. CDR1 and CDR2 (germline): SNHLY, FYNNEI. The V segment lost 6 bases and the J segment 7 bases; nucleotides outside the gene matches: 5. Full variable domain (outside the CDR3, taken from reference TRBV2 and TRBJ1-6): EPEVTQTPSHQVTQMGQEVILRCVPISNHLYFYWYRQILGQKVEFLVSFYNNEISEKSEIFDDQFSVERPDGSNFTLKIRSTKLEDSAMYFCASSGQGANSPLHFGNGTRLTVT.

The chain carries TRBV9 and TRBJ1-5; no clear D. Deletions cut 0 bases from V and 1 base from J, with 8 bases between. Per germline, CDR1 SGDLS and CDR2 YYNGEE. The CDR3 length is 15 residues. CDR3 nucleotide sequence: TGTGCCAGCAGCGTAGGGCGGGGAAGCAATCAGCCCCAGCATTTT. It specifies CASSVGRGSNQPQHF.

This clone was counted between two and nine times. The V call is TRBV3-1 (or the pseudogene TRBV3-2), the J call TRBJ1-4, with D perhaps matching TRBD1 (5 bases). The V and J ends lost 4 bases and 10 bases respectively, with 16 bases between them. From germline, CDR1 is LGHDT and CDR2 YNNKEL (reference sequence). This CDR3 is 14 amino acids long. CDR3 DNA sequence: TGTGCCAGCAGCCGGGGAAGGCAGGGAGGAAAACTGTTTTTT. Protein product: CASSRGRQGGKLFF.

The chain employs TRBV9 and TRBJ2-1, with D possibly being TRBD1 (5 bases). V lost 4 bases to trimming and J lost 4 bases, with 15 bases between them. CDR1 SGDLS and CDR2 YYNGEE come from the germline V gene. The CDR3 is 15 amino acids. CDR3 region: CASSPTGRSYNEQFF. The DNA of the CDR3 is TGTGCCAGCAGCCCTACAGGTCGCTCATACAATGAGCAGTTCTTC.

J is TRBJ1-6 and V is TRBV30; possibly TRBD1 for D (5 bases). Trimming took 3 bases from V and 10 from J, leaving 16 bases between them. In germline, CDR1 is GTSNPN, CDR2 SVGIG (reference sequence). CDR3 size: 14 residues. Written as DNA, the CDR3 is TGTGCCTGGAGCCTTTCAGGGTTGGGGTCACCCCTCCACTTT. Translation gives CAWSLSGLGSPLHF.

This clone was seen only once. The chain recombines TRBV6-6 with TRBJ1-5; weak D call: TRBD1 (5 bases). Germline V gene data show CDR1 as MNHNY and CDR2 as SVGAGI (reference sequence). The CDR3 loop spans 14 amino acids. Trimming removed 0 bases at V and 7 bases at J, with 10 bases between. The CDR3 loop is CASSYSSGAQPQHF. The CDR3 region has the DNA TGTGCCAGCAGTTACTCGAGCGGGGCGCAGCCCCAGCATTTT.

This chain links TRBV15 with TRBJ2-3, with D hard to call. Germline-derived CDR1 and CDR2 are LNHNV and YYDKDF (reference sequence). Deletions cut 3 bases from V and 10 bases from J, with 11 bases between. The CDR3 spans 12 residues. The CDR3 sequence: CATSSLRFSQYF. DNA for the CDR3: TGTGCCACCAGCAGCCTCCGGTTTTCGCAGTATTTT.

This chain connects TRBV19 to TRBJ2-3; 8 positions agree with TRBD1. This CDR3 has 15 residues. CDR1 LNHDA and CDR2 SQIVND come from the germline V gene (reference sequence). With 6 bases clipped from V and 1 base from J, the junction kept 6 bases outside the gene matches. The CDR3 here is CASSRGQGGTDTQYF. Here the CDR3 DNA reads TGTGCCAGTAGCCGAGGACAGGGTGGCACAGATACGCAGTATTTT.

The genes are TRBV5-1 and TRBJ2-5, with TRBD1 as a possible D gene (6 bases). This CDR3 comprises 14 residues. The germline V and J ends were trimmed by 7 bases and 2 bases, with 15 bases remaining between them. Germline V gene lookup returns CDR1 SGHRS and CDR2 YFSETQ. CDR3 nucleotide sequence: TGCGCCAGCGGGGCCGGGACACCTCAAGAGACCCAGTACTTC. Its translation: CASGAGTPQETQYF.

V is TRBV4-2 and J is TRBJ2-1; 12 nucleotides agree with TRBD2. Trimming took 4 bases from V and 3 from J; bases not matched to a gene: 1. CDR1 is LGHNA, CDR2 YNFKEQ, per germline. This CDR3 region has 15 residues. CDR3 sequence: CASSRTSGIYNEQFF. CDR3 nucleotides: TGTGCCAGCAGCCGGACTAGCGGGATCTACAATGAGCAGTTCTTC.

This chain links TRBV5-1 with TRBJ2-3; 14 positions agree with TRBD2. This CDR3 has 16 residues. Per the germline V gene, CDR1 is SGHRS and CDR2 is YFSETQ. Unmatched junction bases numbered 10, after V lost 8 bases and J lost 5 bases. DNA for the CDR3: TGCGCCAGTAGCAAGGGACTAGCGGGAGCCGAAGATACGCAGTATTTT. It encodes CASSKGLAGAEDTQYF.

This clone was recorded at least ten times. This CDR3 reads CASSYSPGSRTEKLFF. For the CDR3, the DNA is TGTGCCAGCAGTTACTCACCGGGATCCCGAACGGAAAAACTGTTTTTT. The chain couples TRBV6-5 to TRBJ1-4; D gene uncertain. The germline CDR1 and CDR2 sequences are MNHEY and SVGAGI. The CDR3 is 16 residues long. Trimming cost V 0 bases and J 8 bases, with 16 bases left between them.

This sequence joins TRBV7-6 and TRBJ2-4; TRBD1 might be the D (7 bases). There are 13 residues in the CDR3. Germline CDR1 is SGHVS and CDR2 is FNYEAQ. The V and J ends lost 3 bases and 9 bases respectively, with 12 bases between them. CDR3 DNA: TGTGCCAGCAGCTTTCAGGGGGGTGGCATTCAGTACTTC. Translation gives CASSFQGGGIQYF.

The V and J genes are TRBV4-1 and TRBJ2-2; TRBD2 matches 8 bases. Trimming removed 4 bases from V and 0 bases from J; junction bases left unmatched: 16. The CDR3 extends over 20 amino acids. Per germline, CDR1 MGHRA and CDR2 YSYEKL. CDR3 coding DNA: TGCGCCAGCAGCCTCGGGGGGGGTTTAGCGGGATCCGCGAACACCGGGGAGCTGTTTTTT. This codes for CASSLGGGLAGSANTGELFF.

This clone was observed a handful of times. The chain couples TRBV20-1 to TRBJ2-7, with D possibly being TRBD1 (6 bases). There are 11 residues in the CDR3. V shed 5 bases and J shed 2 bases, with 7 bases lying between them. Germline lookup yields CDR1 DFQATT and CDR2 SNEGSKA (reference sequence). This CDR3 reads CSAGDTYEQYF. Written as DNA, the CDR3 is TGCAGTGCTGGGGACACCTACGAGCAGTACTTC.

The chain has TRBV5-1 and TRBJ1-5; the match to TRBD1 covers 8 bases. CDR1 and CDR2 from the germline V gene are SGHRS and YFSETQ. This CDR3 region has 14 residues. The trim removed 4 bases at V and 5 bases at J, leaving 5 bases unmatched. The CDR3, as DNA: TGCGCCAGCAGCATTACAGGGGGGGATCAGCCCCAGCATTTT. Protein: CASSITGGDQPQHF.